One sample yielded the 31 T cell receptor beta chains listed below, sequenced in a study of shared clonotypes between healthy human individuals. Method: immunoSEQ multiplex PCR; TCRdb's copy keeps in-frame clones and lacks some. The data show approximately 2.3 million clones, with 80% to 95% seen just once and approximately 0.4% held by the top ten. Sequenced sample: naive CD4+ T cells from PBMCs. Subset indicated: CD45RA+ positively selected. The source is a man aged 18 to 29 in good health. Some clones in this sample may be carry-over from other donors' samples.

The rearrangement joins TRBV7-3 to TRBJ1-3; D unresolved. V lost 4 bases and J lost 2, with 9 bases in between. The CDR3 totals 14 residues. Germline CDR1 is SGHTA and CDR2 is FQGTGA. The chain's CDR3 is CASSSGFTGNTIYF. CDR3 DNA sequence: TGTGCCAGCAGCTCAGGATTCACTGGAAACACCATATATTTT.

V gene TRBV5-4 combines with J gene TRBJ2-5, with D maybe TRBD1 (6 bases). This CDR3 is built from 16 residues. With 1 base removed from V and 3 bases from J, the gap between germline ends came to 16 bases. Germline-derived CDR1 and CDR2 are SGHNT and YYREEE (reference sequence). The CDR3 reads CASSLPRGGLKETQYF. In nucleotides, the CDR3 is TGTGCCAGCAGCTTGCCCAGGGGCGGACTCAAAGAGACCCAGTACTTC.

V is TRBV28 and J is TRBJ1-1; 8 bases align to TRBD1. Germline CDR1 is MDHEN and CDR2 is SYDVKM. Trimming at V came to 6 bases and at J to 11 bases, leaving 11 bases not matched to a gene. The CDR3 is 13 residues long. The CDR3 DNA sequence: TGTGCCAGCAGGGACAGGGCCTCGAGTGGGGCTTTCTTT. It encodes CASRDRASSGAFF.

This sequence joins TRBV10-3 and TRBJ2-7, with D perhaps TRBD2 (6 bases). Trimming removed 6 bases from V and 0 bases from J, with 15 bases in between. This CDR3 spans 15 amino acids. Germline V gives CDR1 ENHRY, CDR2 SYGVKD. This chain's CDR3 is CAIREREQPSYEQYF. The CDR3 DNA reads TGTGCCATCAGAGAACGGGAGCAGCCCTCCTACGAGCAGTACTTC.

The chain uses TRBV6-5 and TRBJ2-5, with D unresolved. V lost 2 bases and J lost 6, with 10 bases in between. This CDR3 contains 13 residues. CDR1 is MNHEY and CDR2 is SVGAGI in the germline V gene. CDR3 region: CASSYEVDQTQYF. The CDR3 DNA is TGTGCCAGCAGTTACGAGGTGGACCAGACCCAGTACTTC.

The V call is TRBV5-5, the J call TRBJ2-4; D is unresolved. Per germline, CDR1 SGHKS and CDR2 YYEKEE (reference sequence). Trimming left V 0 bases short and J 6 bases short, with 4 bases between. The CDR3 contains 12 residues. For the CDR3, the DNA is TGTGCCAGCAGCTTGGCAGGAAACATTCAGTACTTC. This encodes CASSLAGNIQYF.

CDR3: CASSPGTVNTGELFF. CDR3 nucleotides: TGTGCCAGCAGCCCCGGGACAGTGAACACCGGGGAGCTGTTTTTT. The rearrangement links TRBV28 to TRBJ2-2; 7 nucleotides match TRBD1. This CDR3 has 15 amino acids. CDR1 is MDHEN and CDR2 is SYDVKM in the germline V gene. The junction had 5 bases not matched to a gene; V was cut back by 6 bases and J by 1 base.

Of note for this clone: Other DNA sequences within the sample encode an identical CDR3. V usage is TRBV7-2 and J usage is TRBJ2-1, with 8 nucleotides matching TRBD2. The germline CDR1 and CDR2 sequences are SGHTA and FQGNSA. V shed 3 bases and J 1 base; nucleotides not matched to a gene: 2. The CDR3 is made up of 15 amino acids. The CDR3 sequence: CASSLTSDSYNEQFF. CDR3 sequence (DNA): TGTGCCAGCAGCTTGACTAGCGATTCCTACAATGAGCAGTTCTTC.

The V call is TRBV11-1, the J call TRBJ2-1; the D gene could be TRBD1 or TRBD2 (5 bases each). Germline assignment: CDR1 SGHAT and CDR2 FQDESV (reference sequence). CDR3 size: 12 residues. Trimming took 8 bases from V and 8 from J, leaving 13 bases between them. CDR3 sequence: CASGGVRYEQFF. As DNA, the CDR3 is TGTGCCAGCGGGGGAGTTCGCTATGAGCAGTTCTTC. Drawing the rest from reference TRBV11-1 and TRBJ2-1, the complete variable domain is EAEVAQSPRYKITEKSQAVAFWCDPISGHATLYWYRQILGQGPELLVQFQDESVVDDSQLPKDRFSAERLKGVDSTLKIQPAELGDSAMYLCASGGVRYEQFFGPGTRLTVL.

Details on this clone: At one of its ends the junction is not consistent with the germline gene, which may arise from a read error. Other DNA sequences from this sample encode an identical CDR3 as well. This chain uses TRBV7-3 with TRBJ2-2, with D tentatively TRBD1 (6 bases). Germline V CDR1 and CDR2: SGHTA, FQGTGA. The length of the CDR3 is 13 residues. The CDR3 coding sequence is TGTGCCAGCAGCCTAACAGGGACCGGGGAGCTGTTTTTT. Protein: CASSLTGTGELFF.

This chain joins TRBV19 and TRBJ1-5; unclear D gene. V shed 7 bases and J shed 2 bases, with 9 bases lying between them. The CDR3 spans 13 residues. Germline loops: CDR1 LNHDA, CDR2 SQIVND (reference sequence). The CDR3 protein is CASTAQGNQPQHF. CDR3 nucleotide sequence: TGTGCCAGTACGGCGCAGGGCAATCAGCCCCAGCATTTT. The full variable domain, in which reference TRBV19 and TRBJ1-5 provide the parts outside the CDR3, is DGGITQSPKYLFRKEGQNVTLSCEQNLNHDAMYWYRQDPGQGLRLIYYSQIVNDFQKGDIAEGYSVSREKKESFPLTVTSAQKNPTAFYLCASTAQGNQPQHFGDGTRLSIL.

The chain recombines TRBV5-6 with TRBJ2-6; 7 bases are a match to TRBD2. This CDR3 comprises 18 residues. The V gene's germline CDR1 is SGHDT and CDR2 YYEEEE. V shed 1 base, J shed 0 bases, and the junction held 7 bases outside the gene matches. CDR3 bases: TGTGCCAGCAGCTTGCTGGGCGGGAGCGGCTCTGGGGCCAACGTCCTGACTTTC. Protein sequence: CASSLLGGSGSGANVLTF.

This rearrangement joins TRBV21-1 to TRBJ2-3; the table assigns TRBD2, which was not confirmed against the DNA. TRBV21-1 is flagged as a pseudogene. The CDR3 contains 19 residues. The CDR3 DNA is TGTGCCAGCAGCAAGACCCCCCGCAGCGGGAGCGTCGGCACAGATACGCAGTATTTT. Its translation: CASSKTPRSGSVGTDTQYF.

The chain joins TRBV5-1 to TRBJ2-3; TRBD2 agrees at 9 bases. The ends lost 2 bases at V and 2 bases at J; junction bases unmatched: 6. The CDR3 extends over 16 amino acids. Germline V gene lookup returns CDR1 SGHRS and CDR2 YFSETQ. CDR3 nucleotides: TGCGCCAGCAGCTTCCCCGAGCGGGAGGTCACAGATACGCAGTATTTT. Its protein product is CASSFPEREVTDTQYF. The whole variable domain, filled in from reference TRBV5-1 and TRBJ2-3, reads KAGVTQTPRYLIKTRGQQVTLSCSPISGHRSVSWYQQTPGQGLQFLFEYFSETQRNKGNFPGRFSGRQFSNSRSEMNVSTLELGDSALYLCASSFPEREVTDTQYFGPGTRLTVL.

The gene calls are TRBV11-2 and TRBJ2-7, with D possibly matching TRBD2 (5 bases). This CDR3 has 16 amino acids. Trimming removed 1 base from V and 0 bases from J, with 13 bases in between. From germline, CDR1 is SGHAT and CDR2 FQNNGV. CDR3 nucleotides: TGTGCCAGCAGCTTAGGTAGAGGGAACCCCTCCTACGAGCAGTACTTC. This gives the protein CASSLGRGNPSYEQYF.

The chain combines TRBV5-6 with TRBJ2-2; TRBD2 agrees at 9 bases. Germline V gene data show CDR1 as SGHDT and CDR2 as YYEEEE. Unmatched junction bases numbered 10, after V lost 6 bases and J lost 4 bases. The CDR3 extends over 16 amino acids. The CDR3 here is CASIDRSGSITGELFF. CDR3 sequence (DNA): TGTGCCAGCATCGACCGTAGCGGGAGCATCACCGGGGAGCTGTTTTTT.

J is TRBJ1-5 and V is TRBV19; TRBD1 aligns across 12 bases. V shed 8 bases and J 4 bases; nucleotides not matched to a gene: 6. Germline-derived CDR1 and CDR2 are LNHDA and SQIVND (reference sequence). CDR3 length equals 15 residues. CDR3 residues: CASRRDRGRNQPQHF. The CDR3 DNA sequence: TGTGCCAGTCGTCGGGACAGGGGGCGTAATCAGCCCCAGCATTTT.

This clone was seen only once. The rearrangement uses TRBV9 and TRBJ2-1; 9 positions match TRBD1. CDR3 length: 17 residues. Germline CDR1 SGDLS, CDR2 YYNGEE. J lost 8 bases, V lost 4 bases, and 16 bases had no gene match. CDR3 DNA sequence: TGTGCCAGCAGCCTAAGGACAGGGGCCACCATGCGGGATGAGCAGTTCTTC. Encoded protein: CASSLRTGATMRDEQFF.

The chain uses TRBV10-3 and TRBJ2-5; D may be TRBD2 (5 bases). The length of the CDR3 is 16 residues. Per germline, CDR1 ENHRY and CDR2 SYGVKD. Trimming took 2 bases from V and 0 from J, leaving 13 bases between them. CDR3 amino acids: CAISETERRNQETQYF. The DNA of the CDR3 is TGTGCCATCAGTGAGACCGAGCGGCGGAACCAAGAGACCCAGTACTTC.

V and J are TRBV11-2 and TRBJ2-7; 9 bases agree with TRBD2. This CDR3 has 16 amino acids. Germline values: CDR1 SGHAT, CDR2 FQNNGV. After removal of 3 bases from V and 3 bases from J, the junction contained 9 bases not matched to a gene. CDR3 residues: CASSLTFSGRGYEQYF. The CDR3 DNA follows: TGTGCCAGCAGCTTGACTTTTAGCGGGAGAGGCTACGAGCAGTACTTC.

This chain links TRBV28 with TRBJ2-7; no clear D gene. Trimming left V 5 bases short and J 2 bases short, with 16 bases between. This CDR3 is built from 15 residues. Germline CDR1 is MDHEN and CDR2 is SYDVKM. CDR3 loop: CASSPQRRQAYEQYF. The CDR3 nucleotides read TGTGCCAGCAGTCCCCAACGGAGACAAGCCTACGAGCAGTACTTC. The whole variable domain, remainder taken from reference TRBV28 and TRBJ2-7, is DVKVTQSSRYLVKRTGEKVFLECVQDMDHENMFWYRQDPGLGLRLIYFSYDVKMKEKGDIPEGYSVSREKKERFSLILESASTNQTSMYLCASSPQRRQAYEQYFGPGTRLTVT.

V is TRBV7-9 and J is TRBJ2-6; either TRBD1 or TRBD2 may fit D (5 bases each). The CDR3 length is 16 residues. Germline loops: CDR1 SEHNR, CDR2 FQNEAQ (reference sequence). The germline V and J ends were trimmed by 4 bases and 2 bases, with 12 bases remaining between them. The CDR3 DNA is TGTGCCAGCAGCTACCAGGGAGAAGCTGGGGCCAACGTCCTGACTTTC. Translating it yields CASSYQGEAGANVLTF.

This chain links TRBV7-8 with TRBJ2-7, with D perhaps assigned TRBD1 or TRBD2 (7 bases each). The CDR3 has 14 amino acids. Deletions cut 5 bases from V and 6 bases from J, with 17 bases between. Per the germline V gene, CDR1 is SGHVS and CDR2 is FQNEAQ. DNA of the CDR3: TGTGCCAGCAGCCAGGGGGGGAGTAAAGGCGAGCAGTACTTC. Amino acids: CASSQGGSKGEQYF.

The chain combines TRBV19 with TRBJ1-2, with D unresolved. The CDR3 has 12 residues. CDR1 and CDR2 (germline): LNHDA, SQIVND (reference sequence). V lost 3 bases, J lost 4 bases, and 6 bases lay in between. The CDR3 sequence is CASSMPAYGYTF. The CDR3 region has the DNA TGTGCCAGTAGTATGCCAGCCTATGGCTACACCTTC.

The chain uses TRBV10-1 and TRBJ2-2; D gene ambiguous. This CDR3 contains 13 residues. Germline V gene lookup returns CDR1 WNHNN and CDR2 SYGVQD (reference sequence). With 0 bases removed from V and 3 bases from J, the gap between germline ends came to 2 bases. This CDR3 is CASSESYTGELFF. The CDR3 DNA reads as TGCGCCAGCAGTGAGTCCTACACCGGGGAGCTGTTTTTT.

V is TRBV6-6 and J is TRBJ2-5; TRBD1 matches at 7 bases. The tail of the sequence fits TRBJ2-7 better, so the J call may be wrong. Per the germline V gene, CDR1 is MNHNY and CDR2 is SVGAGI (reference sequence). The CDR3 spans 12 residues. The CDR3 nucleotides read TGTGCCAGCAGCCAGGGGGCCTACGAGCAGTACTTC. It codes for CASSQGAYEQYF.

J is TRBJ1-2 and V is TRBV6-1; the D gene is possibly TRBD1 (6 bases). Germline CDR1 MNHNS, CDR2 SASEGT. Trimming removed 1 base at V and 5 bases at J, with 11 bases between. This CDR3 contains 14 residues. CDR3 residues: CASSEEGRGYGYTF. DNA for the CDR3: TGTGCCAGCAGTGAAGAGGGCAGGGGATATGGCTACACCTTC.

This chain joins TRBV9 and TRBJ1-5; the D is unclear. Germline assignment: CDR1 SGDLS and CDR2 YYNGEE. V dropped 4 bases and J dropped 9 bases, with 14 bases sitting between them. This CDR3 is built from 13 residues. Here the CDR3 DNA reads TGTGCCAGCAGCCCAGACGATCGTCGGCCCCAGCATTTT. Translation: CASSPDDRRPQHF.

The chain joins TRBV5-1 to TRBJ1-1; D not resolved. Trimming pared 3 bases from V and 2 bases from J, leaving 11 bases between. The V gene's germline CDR1 is SGHRS and CDR2 YFSETQ. The CDR3 sequence is 14 residues long. The CDR3 coding sequence is TGCGCCAGCAGCTCGGACCGCACAAACACTGAAGCTTTCTTT. This gives the protein CASSSDRTNTEAFF.

The gene calls are TRBV5-6 and TRBJ2-1; D gene ambiguous. CDR3 size: 12 residues. The germline V and J ends were trimmed by 4 bases and 8 bases, with 10 bases remaining between them. CDR1 is SGHDT, CDR2 YYEEEE, per germline. CDR3 sequence reads: CASSASEYEQFF. CDR3 nucleotide sequence: TGTGCCAGCAGCGCCTCGGAGTATGAGCAGTTCTTC.

The gene calls are TRBV7-9 and TRBJ2-3; D perhaps matches TRBD1 (5 bases). CDR3 length: 16 amino acids. Germline V gene data show CDR1 as SEHNR and CDR2 as FQNEAQ (reference sequence). V lost 2 bases and J lost 5, with 17 bases in between. The chain's CDR3 is CASSLFGSGSRDTQYF. CDR3 nucleotide sequence: TGTGCCAGCAGCTTATTCGGCTCAGGGTCGAGAGATACGCAGTATTTT.